The 11 T cell receptor beta chains below were found in one sample sequenced in a study of OX40 agonist ivuxolimab in advanced cancers. This table comes from immunoSEQ multiplex PCR, and its TCRdb copy is limited to in-frame clones, with some not included. The table has 60,000 to 85,000 clones, about nine tenths seen once. This specimen was CD4+ or CD8+ T cells sorted from blood, taken in a trial of the OX40 agonist ivuxolimab. The receptors shown here come from an adult with an advanced solid tumor such as melanoma, head and neck, liver or kidney cancer.

On this clone: The sample carries other DNA sequences with the same CDR3. V and J are TRBV7-2 and TRBJ2-3; no reliable D call. In germline, CDR1 is SGHTA, CDR2 FQGNSA. The CDR3 has 12 residues. V shed 5 bases and J shed 0 bases, with 3 bases lying between them. CDR3 in amino acids: CASSPSTDTQYF. CDR3 DNA sequence: TGTGCCAGCAGCCCTAGCACAGATACGCAGTATTTT.

In nucleotides, the CDR3 is TGCAGTGCCCGGCTGGTGCACGAGCAGTACTTC. It encodes CSARLVHEQYF. The J gene is TRBJ2-7, the V gene TRBV20-1; D gene unclear. The V end lost 6 bases, the J end lost 5 bases, and 11 bases lay between the germline ends. The CDR3 consists of 11 residues. In germline, CDR1 is DFQATT, CDR2 SNEGSKA (reference sequence).

The chain is built from TRBV25-1 and TRBJ2-1, with 7 bases fitting TRBD2. The CDR3 spans 18 residues. Germline loops: CDR1 MGHDK, CDR2 SYGVNS. The junction had 15 bases not matched to a gene; V was cut back by 3 bases and J by 4 bases. This chain's CDR3 is CASSDSFIGGRSYNEQFF. The CDR3 bases are TGTGCCAGCAGTGATAGTTTCATTGGCGGGAGATCTTACAATGAGCAGTTCTTC.

The chain combines TRBV9 with TRBJ1-1; D unresolved. Germline values: CDR1 SGDLS, CDR2 YYNGEE. The CDR3 consists of 14 residues. V lost 0 bases and J lost 1, with 7 bases in between. DNA of the CDR3: TGTGCCAGCAGCGTAGGTCCAGAGAACACTGAAGCTTTCTTT. Amino acids: CASSVGPENTEAFF. Full variable domain (rest looked up from reference TRBV9 and TRBJ1-1): DSGVTQTPKHLITATGQRVTLRCSPRSGDLSVYWYQQSLDQGLQFLIQYYNGEERAKGNILERFSAQQFPDLHSELNLSSLELGDSALYFCASSVGPENTEAFFGQGTRLTVV.

This clone appeared a single time. The chain uses TRBV6-1 and TRBJ2-7, with 9 bases identical to TRBD1. The CDR3 is 13 residues long. Germline-derived CDR1 and CDR2 are MNHNS and SASEGT. V dropped 6 bases and J dropped 6; count of bases not matched to a gene: 6. The CDR3 nucleotides read TGTGCCAGCAGGAAACAGGGGGCTGGCGAGCAGTACTTC. Its protein product is CASRKQGAGEQYF.

This clone occurred a few times. The chain uses TRBV30 and TRBJ2-1; possibly TRBD1 or TRBD2 for D (5 bases each). Trimming stripped 3 bases from V and 5 bases from J, with 14 bases between. There are 14 residues in the CDR3. The V gene's germline CDR1 is GTSNPN and CDR2 SVGIG (reference sequence). The CDR3 DNA reads TGTGCCTGGAGCCGGGACGTAGAGGACAATGAGCAGTTCTTC. It codes for CAWSRDVEDNEQFF.

The rearrangement links TRBV4-3 to TRBJ1-1; D perhaps matches TRBD1 (5 bases). V lost 4 bases and J lost 2, with 8 bases in between. The CDR3 runs 13 residues. Germline V lookup: CDR1 LGHNA, CDR2 YSLEER. The chain's CDR3 is CASSPRVNTEAFF. The CDR3 nucleotides are TGCGCCAGCAGCCCCAGGGTAAACACTGAAGCTTTCTTT.

This chain connects TRBV6-1 to TRBJ1-5, with D maybe TRBD1 (5 bases). Trimming left V 6 bases short and J 3 bases short, with 9 bases between. Germline CDR1 MNHNS, CDR2 SASEGT. The CDR3 has 13 amino acids. CDR3 protein: CASSGHLNQPQHF. The CDR3, as DNA: TGTGCCAGCAGCGGACACCTCAATCAGCCCCAGCATTTT.

The chain uses TRBV11-2 and TRBJ1-1, with 7 bases that match TRBD1. CDR1 and CDR2 from the germline V gene are SGHAT and FQNNGV. V trimming: 10 bases; J trimming: 0 bases; junction bases outside the gene matches: 5. The CDR3 loop spans 13 amino acids. As DNA, the CDR3 is TGTGCCACCTCGGGACAGCTGAACACTGAAGCTTTCTTT. Residues: CATSGQLNTEAFF. Full variable domain (outside the CDR3, taken from reference TRBV11-2 and TRBJ1-1): EAGVAQSPRYKIIEKRQSVAFWCNPISGHATLYWYQQILGQGPKLLIQFQNNGVVDDSQLPKDRFSAERLKGVDSTLKIQPAKLEDSAVYLCATSGQLNTEAFFGQGTRLTVV.

This chain links TRBV5-1 with TRBJ1-2, with 8 nucleotides matching TRBD1. CDR1 and CDR2 from the germline V gene are SGHRS and YFSETQ. This CDR3 is built from 15 residues. V lost 0 bases to trimming and J lost 8 bases; unmatched junction nucleotides: 9. This chain's CDR3 is CASSLGLTGEEGYTF. Written as DNA, the CDR3 is TGCGCCAGCAGCTTGGGTTTGACAGGGGAGGAAGGCTACACCTTC.

V gene TRBV2 combines with J gene TRBJ2-7; D call uncertain. CDR3 length equals 14 residues. V was trimmed by 1 base and J by 4 bases, leaving 11 bases between them. Germline V lookup: CDR1 SNHLY, CDR2 FYNNEI. CDR3 residues: CASSEDSPYYEQYF. In DNA, the CDR3 is TGTGCCAGCAGTGAAGACAGTCCCTATTACGAGCAGTACTTC.